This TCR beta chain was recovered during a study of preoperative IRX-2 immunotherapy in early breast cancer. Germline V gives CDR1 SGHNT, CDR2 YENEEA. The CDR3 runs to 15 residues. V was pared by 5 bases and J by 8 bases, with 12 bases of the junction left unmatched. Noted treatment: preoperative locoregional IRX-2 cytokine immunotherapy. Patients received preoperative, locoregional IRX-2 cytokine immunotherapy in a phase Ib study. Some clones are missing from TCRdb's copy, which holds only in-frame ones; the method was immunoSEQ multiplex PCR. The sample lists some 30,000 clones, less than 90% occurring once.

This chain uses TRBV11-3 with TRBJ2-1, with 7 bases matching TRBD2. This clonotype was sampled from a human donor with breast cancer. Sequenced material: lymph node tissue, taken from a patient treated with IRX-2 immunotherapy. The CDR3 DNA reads TGTGCCAGCAGCCCTCTAGCGGTAGTCCGCCATGAGCAGTTCTTC. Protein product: CASSPLAVVRHEQFF.